The clone carrying this T cell receptor (beta chain) was seen a handful of times. A read error is possible here, since a much larger clone lies one base away. Germline V gene lookup returns CDR1 LNHNV and CDR2 YYDKDF (reference sequence). This CDR3 has 12 residues. The sample belongs to a study of blood T cells in healthy people across ages. Primers used in a second PCR of roughly 7 to 12 cycles were a sample-barcoded 5' primer and a J-beta primer mix. There were at least 3 million CDR3-containing paired-end reads obtained from each sample. TCRdb fed the 5' RACE reads into MiXCR, producing one record per CDR3 protein. The sample has hundreds of thousands of distinct CDR3 sequences, 21% seen once.

The sequencing input was blood. The sequence was collected from a man between 65 and 80 years old in good health. The chain carries TRBV15 and TRBJ1-4, with D unresolved. The CDR3 reads CASSKRIEKLFF. In nucleotides, the CDR3 is TGTGCCTCCAGCAAAAGGATCGAAAAACTGTTTTTT.